A selection of T cell receptor beta chains follows, all from one sample in a study of technical replicates of blood from a handful of donors. TCRdb's table, derived via immunoSEQ multiplex PCR, lists solely in-frame clones and lacks some. Counted here are about 59,000 clones, about 93% occurring once; the ten biggest clones make up approximately 4.2%. Sequencing was performed on PBMCs. Receptors were obtained from a human donor in good health. Some clones in this sample may be carry-over from other donors' samples. The conserved cysteine and the conserved F or W are not part of the CDR3 here. Size is stated for part of the rows, as once, few or many counts, or as a class when the clone is expanded.

abundance: NA
v_gene: TRBV27
CDR3aa: ASSSQLAGHQETQY

abundance: NA
v_gene: TRBV7-2
CDR3aa: ASSLGGDRAFWGYT

abundance: NA
v_gene: TRBV9
CDR3aa: ASSGGQGGYT

abundance: NA
v_gene: TRBV6-5
CDR3aa: ASRRGHQETQY

abundance: few
v_gene: TRBV7-2
CDR3aa: ASSLTSTGLKSWNTEAF

abundance: NA
v_gene: TRBV6-5
CDR3aa: ASSQSGASSYEQY

abundance: NA
v_gene: TRBV21-1
CDR3aa: ASSNHTSSSYEQY

abundance: NA
v_gene: TRBV9
CDR3aa: ASSVDGGSVSYEQY

abundance: NA
v_gene: TRBV4-1
CDR3aa: ASSATGVRMNTEAF

abundance: NA
v_gene: TRBV20-1
CDR3aa: SAREEGGQF

abundance: NA
v_gene: TRBV27
CDR3aa: ASSLQARNNEQF

abundance: NA
v_gene: TRBV7-8
CDR3aa: ASSLVSGGGSYEQY

abundance: NA
v_gene: TRBV7-9
CDR3aa: ASSDLGGAETQY

abundance: once
v_gene: TRBV27
CDR3aa: ASSFTYRDRGYEQY

abundance: once
v_gene: TRBV19
CDR3aa: ASNTADRNTEAF

abundance: NA
v_gene: TRBV18
CDR3aa: ASSSNMIQETQY

abundance: NA
v_gene: TRBV5-6
CDR3aa: ASSLLDTIYEQY

abundance: NA
v_gene: TRBV28
CDR3aa: ASSPWLRTGGLGGANVLT

abundance: NA
v_gene: TRBV15
CDR3aa: ATSGIPGQALNTEAF

abundance: NA
v_gene: TRBV6-5
CDR3aa: ASSSTGSNQPQH

abundance: NA
v_gene: TRBV7-2
CDR3aa: ASSLGPDSNAGYT

abundance: NA
v_gene: TRBV9
CDR3aa: ASSVEPWGGKLSGANVLT

abundance: NA
v_gene: TRBV28
CDR3aa: ASSSSPGLAGGPWETQY

abundance: NA
v_gene: TRBV7-9
CDR3aa: ASSPGGRVYGYT

abundance: NA
v_gene: TRBV4-1
CDR3aa: ASSQPPLLAGKQNEQF

abundance: NA
v_gene: TRBV5-4
CDR3aa: ASSLGGRATGELF

abundance: NA
v_gene: TRBV2
CDR3aa: ASSEVVGAADTQY

abundance: NA
v_gene: TRBV7-2
CDR3aa: ASSPTGTTNTGELF

abundance: NA
v_gene: TRBV7-2
CDR3aa: ASSWVSGGSTDTQY

abundance: NA
v_gene: TRBV6-1
CDR3aa: ASGGDRVRGEQF

abundance: NA
v_gene: TRBV7-2
CDR3aa: ASSLVRPGANVLT

abundance: NA
v_gene: TRBV7-8
CDR3aa: ASSLGYGTSGDTYEQY

abundance: NA
v_gene: TRBV10-1
CDR3aa: ASSEETGFDTEAF

abundance: NA
v_gene: TRBV5-1
CDR3aa: ASSYRANSYEQY

abundance: NA
v_gene: TRBV27
CDR3aa: ASSLSSGSNGGYT

abundance: NA
v_gene: TRBV7-9
CDR3aa: ASSFWAGTSDTQY

abundance: NA
v_gene: TRBV6-6
CDR3aa: ASRQGMGFEQY

abundance: once
v_gene: TRBV6-5
CDR3aa: ASSSGSTGANVLT

abundance: NA
v_gene: TRBV7-2
CDR3aa: ASSLGQQGPYEQY

abundance: NA
v_gene: TRBV5-1
CDR3aa: ASSTEGTGQETQY

abundance: NA
v_gene: TRBV28
CDR3aa: ASSLSTGPPGEQY

abundance: NA
v_gene: TRBV10-3
CDR3aa: ATRTSGSAGELF

abundance: once
v_gene: TRBV29-1
CDR3aa: SGLRDRGENEQF

abundance: NA
v_gene: TRBV7-2
CDR3aa: ASSLGRLEGDTQY

abundance: NA
v_gene: TRBV5-1
CDR3aa: ASSQGGRYEQY

abundance: NA
v_gene: TRBV30
CDR3aa: AWRLGGLYGYT

abundance: NA
v_gene: TRBV27
CDR3aa: ASSLWGERVEKLF

abundance: NA
v_gene: TRBV7-3
CDR3aa: ASSLETSGSADTQY

abundance: NA
v_gene: TRBV6-5
CDR3aa: ASSTMGGGNQPQH

abundance: NA
v_gene: TRBV6-1
CDR3aa: ASRPGTGGGEQY

abundance: NA
v_gene: TRBV14
CDR3aa: ASSQVVTGPLH

abundance: NA
v_gene: TRBV7-6
CDR3aa: ASSLTGGETQY

abundance: once
v_gene: TRBV10-3
CDR3aa: AISESGGRYNEQF